These T cell receptor beta chains were read from a single sample in a study of T cells in Graves' hyperthyroidism and ophthalmopathy. TCRdb independently ran MiXCR on the multiplex PCR reads; one entry per CDR3 protein. The sample carries around 700,000 distinct CDR3 sequences, roughly 20% recorded once. Sequencing used blood. Source of these receptors: a woman aged 45-65 years with Graves' hyperthyroidism that later progressed to Graves' ophthalmopathy. The CDR3 runs from the conserved cysteine through the conserved F or W. Fields, in order: clone size, J gene, V gene, D gene, CDR3 DNA, CDR3 protein. A D gene is named only where the DNA matches it firmly. Some rows have no size entry. The others give once, few or many, or a class for an expanded clone.

clone_size: many
j_call: TRBJ2-7
v_call: TRBV2
d_call: .
cdr3_nt: TGTGCCAGCAGCCAAGGGTTTGGCAGATCCTACGAGCAGTACTTC
cdr3_aa: CASSQGFGRSYEQYF

clone_size: many
j_call: TRBJ2-5
v_call: TRBV2
d_call: TRBD1
cdr3_nt: TGTGCCAGCAGTGAAGCGACAGGGTCGTGGGAGACCCAGTACTTC
cdr3_aa: CASSEATGSWETQYF

clone_size: .
j_call: TRBJ2-6
v_call: TRBV11-1
d_call: .
cdr3_nt: TGTGCCAGCAGCTTTGTCGGGGCCAACGTCCTGACTTTC
cdr3_aa: CASSFVGANVLTF

clone_size: .
j_call: TRBJ1-1
v_call: TRBV5-1
d_call: .
cdr3_nt: TGCGCCAGCAGCAACCAACTTCGGGGGAACACTGAAGCTTTCTTT
cdr3_aa: CASSNQLRGNTEAFF

clone_size: few
j_call: TRBJ2-1
v_call: TRBV6-2/TRBV6-3
d_call: .
cdr3_nt: TGTGCCAGCAGTCAAACAGGCGATTGGCAGTTCTTC
cdr3_aa: CASSQTGDWQFF

clone_size: few
j_call: TRBJ2-7
v_call: TRBV3-1
d_call: .
cdr3_nt: TGTGCCAGCAGCCAAGGGTCTCGATACGAGCAGTACTTC
cdr3_aa: CASSQGSRYEQYF

clone_size: many
j_call: TRBJ1-4
v_call: TRBV2
d_call: .
cdr3_nt: TGTGCCAGCAGTGAAGGTTTTGGTGAAAAACTGTTTTTT
cdr3_aa: CASSEGFGEKLFF

clone_size: few
j_call: TRBJ2-5
v_call: TRBV4-2
d_call: TRBD2
cdr3_nt: TGTGCCAGCAGCCAAGTGAATAGCGGGGCGGGAGAGACCCAGTACTTC
cdr3_aa: CASSQVNSGAGETQYF

clone_size: many
j_call: TRBJ2-7
v_call: TRBV20-1
d_call: TRBD2
cdr3_nt: TGCAGTGCTAGAATCGGTAGCGGGGGTACCTACGAGCAGTACTTC
cdr3_aa: CSARIGSGGTYEQYF

clone_size: many
j_call: TRBJ1-1
v_call: TRBV9
d_call: .
cdr3_nt: TGTGCCAGCACCGAATTCGGGGAAAACACTGAAGCTTTCTTT
cdr3_aa: CASTEFGENTEAFF

clone_size: many
j_call: TRBJ2-3
v_call: TRBV7-9
d_call: .
cdr3_nt: TGTGCCAGCAGCTTAATAACGGTCCTCGACCCCACAGATACGCAGTATTTT
cdr3_aa: CASSLITVLDPTDTQYF

clone_size: few
j_call: TRBJ2-2
v_call: TRBV10-3
d_call: TRBD1
cdr3_nt: TGTGCCATCAGTGAGTCAGCGACAGGGTTGACCGGGGAGCTGTTTTTT
cdr3_aa: CAISESATGLTGELFF

clone_size: few
j_call: TRBJ2-7
v_call: TRBV6-1
d_call: TRBD2
cdr3_nt: TGTGCCAGCAGTGGGGGGGGTGTCTCCTACGAGCAGTACTTC
cdr3_aa: CASSGGGVSYEQYF

clone_size: few
j_call: TRBJ2-5
v_call: TRBV30
d_call: .
cdr3_nt: TGTGCCTGGAGTTTTCGGACAAGGGACAAGACCCAGTACTTC
cdr3_aa: CAWSFRTRDKTQYF

clone_size: .
j_call: TRBJ2-1
v_call: TRBV20-1
d_call: .
cdr3_nt: TGCAGTGCTGACGACAAGGGTTGGGGGGAGCAGTTCTTC
cdr3_aa: CSADDKGWGEQFF

clone_size: many
j_call: TRBJ2-7
v_call: TRBV5-1
d_call: .
cdr3_nt: TGCGCCAGCAGCTCCGACAGGACCTACGAGCAGTACTTC
cdr3_aa: CASSSDRTYEQYF

clone_size: few
j_call: TRBJ2-1
v_call: TRBV5-1
d_call: TRBD1
cdr3_nt: TGCGCCAGCAGCCTCGGGACAGGGGGATTCTATGAGCAGTTCTTC
cdr3_aa: CASSLGTGGFYEQFF

clone_size: once
j_call: TRBJ1-1
v_call: TRBV20-1
d_call: .
cdr3_nt: TGCAGTGCTAGAGATCTGAGAAGGTGGGACACTGAAGCTTTCTTT
cdr3_aa: CSARDLRRWDTEAFF

clone_size: few
j_call: TRBJ1-6
v_call: TRBV18
d_call: .
cdr3_nt: TGTGCCAGCTCACCACGAGGGATAGGATCACCCCTCCACTTT
cdr3_aa: CASSPRGIGSPLHF

clone_size: .
j_call: TRBJ1-4
v_call: TRBV12-3/TRBV12-4
d_call: TRBD1
cdr3_nt: TGTGCCAGCAGTTCGACCTGGGACAGACGAGTTGAAAAACTGTTTTTT
cdr3_aa: CASSSTWDRRVEKLFF

clone_size: many
j_call: TRBJ2-5
v_call: TRBV7-9
d_call: TRBD1
cdr3_nt: TGTGCCAGCAGCTTCAGTAGCAGGGGGCTGGAGACCCAGTACTTC
cdr3_aa: CASSFSSRGLETQYF

clone_size: many
j_call: TRBJ2-5
v_call: TRBV7-9
d_call: .
cdr3_nt: TGTGCCAGCAGCAGACAGATCGATGGGGAGACCCAGTACTTC
cdr3_aa: CASSRQIDGETQYF

clone_size: .
j_call: TRBJ1-4
v_call: TRBV6-1
d_call: TRBD1
cdr3_nt: TGTGCCAGCAGTCGAGTGCCGGGACAGGGAAGGGATGAAAAACTGTTTTTT
cdr3_aa: CASSRVPGQGRDEKLFF

clone_size: .
j_call: TRBJ2-1
v_call: TRBV19
d_call: .
cdr3_nt: TGTGCCAGTAGTTCGACCCGGGGCTACAATGAGCAGTTCTTC
cdr3_aa: CASSSTRGYNEQFF

clone_size: many
j_call: TRBJ1-5
v_call: TRBV2
d_call: .
cdr3_nt: TGTGCCAGCAAAATCGCCCCCAATCAGCCCCAGCATTTT
cdr3_aa: CASKIAPNQPQHF

clone_size: many
j_call: TRBJ1-5
v_call: TRBV19
d_call: TRBD1
cdr3_nt: TGTGCCAGTAGTACCGGACAGGGCCATCAGCCCCAGCATTTT
cdr3_aa: CASSTGQGHQPQHF

clone_size: many
j_call: TRBJ2-7
v_call: TRBV5-1
d_call: .
cdr3_nt: TGCGCCAGCAGCTTAGCGGGCGTTTACGAGCAGTACTTC
cdr3_aa: CASSLAGVYEQYF

clone_size: .
j_call: TRBJ2-5
v_call: TRBV5-1
d_call: .
cdr3_nt: TGCGCCAGCAGCTTGGTCCGGACGAGCGAAGAGACCCAGTACTTC
cdr3_aa: CASSLVRTSEETQYF

clone_size: .
j_call: TRBJ1-5
v_call: TRBV4-2
d_call: .
cdr3_nt: TGTGCCAGCAGCCAAGATCGTATCGGTCTTAGGCAGCCCCAGCATTTT
cdr3_aa: CASSQDRIGLRQPQHF

clone_size: few
j_call: TRBJ2-2
v_call: TRBV6-1
d_call: .
cdr3_nt: TGTGCCAGCACACTAGATCCCCACCCGACCGGGGAGCTGTTTTTT
cdr3_aa: CASTLDPHPTGELFF

clone_size: .
j_call: TRBJ2-1
v_call: TRBV27
d_call: .
cdr3_nt: TGTGCCAGCAGTTTGGTTTCTTTTAATGGGCCAGCCTACAATGAGCAGTTCTTC
cdr3_aa: CASSLVSFNGPAYNEQFF

clone_size: .
j_call: TRBJ2-2
v_call: TRBV7-9
d_call: .
cdr3_nt: TGTGCCAGCATCATTGGGGCGAACACCGGGGAGCTGTTTTTT
cdr3_aa: CASIIGANTGELFF